Listed below are T cell receptor beta chains from one sample, sequenced in a study of Graves' ophthalmopathy and Graves' hyperthyroidism. TCRdb reprocessed the multiplex PCR reads via MiXCR and lists one record per CDR3 protein. In the table there are just over 400,000 distinct CDR3 sequences, roughly 21% of which are singletons. Specimen: peripheral blood. The receptor source for this set is a woman aged 18-30 years with stable Graves' hyperthyroidism. The CDR3 runs from the conserved cysteine through the conserved F or W. A D gene is named only where the DNA matches it firmly. Only some rows state a clone size, as once, few, many or a class for expanded clones.

j_call d_call clone_size v_call cdr3_aa cdr3_nt
TRBJ1-2 TRBD1 . TRBV7-2 CASSRPGQGIFGYTF TGTGCCAGCAGCCGGCCGGGACAGGGGATATTTGGCTACACCTTC
TRBJ2-7 TRBD1 many TRBV10-2 CASSDPGRGYYEQYF TGCGCCAGCAGCGACCCAGGCAGGGGGTACTACGAGCAGTACTTC
TRBJ2-3 . . TRBV11-2 CASSPVAGPTDTQYF TGTGCCAGCAGCCCCGTGGCGGGACCCACAGATACGCAGTATTTT
TRBJ2-7 TRBD1 many TRBV29-1 CSVEGLGGSEQYF TGCAGCGTTGAGGGGTTAGGGGGCTCCGAGCAGTACTTC
TRBJ2-7 . many TRBV24-1 CATSGAASYEQYF TGTGCCACCAGTGGTGCCGCATCCTACGAGCAGTACTTC
TRBJ1-5 . . TRBV12-3/TRBV12-4 CASSLKGSGGQPQHF TGTGCCAGCAGTTTAAAAGGGTCGGGGGGTCAGCCCCAGCATTTT
TRBJ2-5 . many TRBV20-1 CSASGGGTETQYF TGCAGTGCATCCGGAGGGGGAACAGAGACCCAGTACTTC
TRBJ1-4 . . TRBV28 CASSLGGTVNEKLFF TGTGCCAGCAGCTTAGGAGGGACGGTTAATGAAAAACTGTTTTTT
TRBJ1-1 . . TRBV6-1 CASKAGMGSEAFF TGTGCCAGCAAAGCGGGAATGGGCAGTGAAGCTTTCTTT
TRBJ2-3 . . TRBV15 CATSREGGSLQDTQYF TGTGCCACCAGCAGAGAGGGGGGATCTCTTCAGGATACGCAGTATTTT
TRBJ2-3 . many TRBV30 CAWSAGQGRVTDTQYF TGTGCCTGGAGTGCGGGGCAGGGCCGGGTCACAGATACGCAGTATTTT
TRBJ1-1 . many TRBV18 CASSSQKNTEAFF TGTGCCAGCTCAAGTCAGAAGAACACTGAAGCTTTCTTT
TRBJ2-7 TRBD1 . TRBV27 CASSNRGGPYEQYF TGTGCCAGCAGTAACAGGGGTGGACCCTACGAGCAGTACTTC
TRBJ2-5 TRBD1 many TRBV20-1 CSARWDRGFAQYF TGCAGTGCTAGATGGGACAGGGGCTTTGCCCAGTACTTC
TRBJ1-1 . many TRBV27 CASSTYRALNTEAFF TGTGCCAGCAGTACGTACAGGGCATTGAACACTGAAGCTTTCTTT
TRBJ1-2 . many TRBV12-3/TRBV12-4 CASSLTSDYGYTF TGTGCCAGCAGTTTAACCAGCGACTATGGCTACACCTTC
TRBJ2-7 TRBD1 . TRBV6-4 CASSDLLGQGYEQYF TGCGCCAGCAGTGATCTCTTGGGACAGGGGTACGAGCAGTACTTC
TRBJ2-7 TRBD1 many TRBV29-1 CSAGRTGPYEQYF TGCAGCGCCGGGCGGACAGGGCCCTACGAGCAGTACTTC
TRBJ2-5 . few TRBV7-9 CASSFSGGEWETQYF TGTGCCAGCAGCTTTAGCGGAGGGGAGTGGGAGACCCAGTACTTC
TRBJ2-2 TRBD2 many TRBV28 CAAGEGNTGELFF TGTGCCGCTGGGGAGGGAAACACCGGGGAGCTGTTTTTT
TRBJ2-7 TRBD2 many TRBV28 CASRSNYRSGRGYEQYF TGTGCCAGCAGGTCGAACTACCGTAGCGGGAGGGGCTACGAGCAGTACTTC
TRBJ2-5 . many TRBV12-3/TRBV12-4 CASSLYSMGQETQYF TGTGCCAGCAGTTTATATAGCATGGGACAAGAGACCCAGTACTTC
TRBJ1-5 . many TRBV29-1 CSVAPAIHQPQHF TGCAGCGTAGCCCCGGCAATCCATCAGCCCCAGCATTTT
TRBJ1-6 TRBD1 . TRBV28 CASSDRGKNSPLHF TGTGCCAGCAGTGACAGGGGGAAAAATTCACCCCTCCACTTT
TRBJ1-2 . many TRBV29-1 CSVTGRVPYGYTF TGCAGCGTTACGGGACGGGTACCCTATGGCTACACCTTC
TRBJ1-5 . . TRBV12-3/TRBV12-4 CASRNQGGDQPQHF TGTGCCAGCAGAAACCAGGGAGGCGATCAGCCCCAGCATTTT
TRBJ1-3 . many TRBV20-1 CSARDMASSGNTIYF TGCAGTGCTAGAGATATGGCCAGCTCTGGAAACACCATATATTTT
TRBJ2-7 TRBD1 many TRBV28 CASTRQGTAEQYF TGTGCCAGCACTAGACAGGGGACGGCCGAGCAGTACTTC
TRBJ1-5 . few TRBV12-3/TRBV12-4 CASRGGQGNQPQHF TGTGCCAGCAGGGGGGGGCAGGGCAATCAGCCCCAGCATTTT
TRBJ2-7 TRBD1 many TRBV29-1 CSVRQGIYDEQYF TGCAGCGTGCGACAGGGCATATATGACGAGCAGTACTTC
TRBJ1-1 . few TRBV28 CASSLSSPTNTEAFF TGTGCCAGCAGTTTATCATCGCCGACGAACACTGAAGCTTTCTTT
TRBJ1-6 . . TRBV19 CASSIRGESSYNSPLHF TGTGCCAGTAGTATAAGAGGGGAAAGCTCCTATAATTCACCCCTCCACTTT
TRBJ2-7 . many TRBV25-1 CASSEWTVGDYEQYF TGTGCCAGCAGCGAATGGACAGTTGGGGACTACGAGCAGTACTTC
TRBJ1-5 TRBD1 many TRBV19 CASSEQGNQPQHF TGTGCCAGTAGTGAACAGGGGAATCAGCCCCAGCATTTT
TRBJ2-2 TRBD1 . TRBV6-5 CASSSQGWIGGELFF TGTGCCAGCAGTTCACAGGGGTGGATTGGCGGGGAGCTGTTTTTT
TRBJ2-5 TRBD2 many TRBV2 CASSGLAGTGETQYF TGTGCCAGCAGTGGCCTAGCGGGCACCGGAGAGACCCAGTACTTC
TRBJ1-1 TRBD1 many TRBV6-5 CASSYDRGNTEAFF TGTGCCAGCAGTTACGACAGGGGTAACACTGAAGCTTTCTTT
TRBJ2-2 . . TRBV19 CASSIWSGPGGELFF TGTGCCAGTAGTATTTGGTCGGGGCCGGGTGGGGAGCTGTTTTTT
TRBJ2-5 TRBD1 . TRBV7-8 CASSPLLDRAQETQYF TGTGCCAGCAGCCCCCTCCTTGACAGGGCGCAAGAGACCCAGTACTTC
TRBJ1-2 . many TRBV7-2 CASSYHGTFGYTF TGTGCCAGCAGCTACCACGGGACGTTCGGCTACACCTTC
TRBJ2-7 TRBD2 . TRBV2 CASKPGLAGYYEQYF TGTGCCAGCAAGCCGGGACTAGCGGGGTACTACGAGCAGTACTTC
TRBJ2-2 . many TRBV12-3/TRBV12-4 CASSFFVPGELFF TGTGCCAGCAGTTTTTTTGTGCCCGGGGAGCTGTTTTTT
TRBJ1-1 . many TRBV20-1 CSTRIRGNVEAFF TGCAGTACTAGAATTAGGGGAAATGTTGAAGCTTTCTTT
TRBJ2-2 . many TRBV29-1 CSVDRQNTGELFF TGCAGCGTTGATCGGCAAAACACCGGGGAGCTGTTTTTT
TRBJ1-5 . many TRBV28 CASSLFGRYSNQPQHF TGTGCCAGCAGTTTATTTGGTCGGTATAGCAATCAGCCCCAGCATTTT
TRBJ1-1 . many TRBV28 CASSSPDKDTEAFF TGTGCCAGCAGTTCCCCGGACAAGGACACTGAAGCTTTCTTT